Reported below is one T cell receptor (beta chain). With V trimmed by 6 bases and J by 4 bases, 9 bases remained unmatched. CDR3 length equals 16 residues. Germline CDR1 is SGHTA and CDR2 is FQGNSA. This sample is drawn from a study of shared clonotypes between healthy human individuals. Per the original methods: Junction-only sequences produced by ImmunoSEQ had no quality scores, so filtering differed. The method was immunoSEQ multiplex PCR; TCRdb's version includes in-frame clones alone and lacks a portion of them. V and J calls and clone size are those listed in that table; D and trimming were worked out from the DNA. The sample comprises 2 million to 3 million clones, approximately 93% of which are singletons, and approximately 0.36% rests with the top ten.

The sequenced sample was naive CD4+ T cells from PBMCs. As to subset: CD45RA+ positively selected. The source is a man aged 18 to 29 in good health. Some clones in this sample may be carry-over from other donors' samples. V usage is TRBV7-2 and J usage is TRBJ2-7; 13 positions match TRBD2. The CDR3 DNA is TGTGCCAGCAGATCTACTAGCGGGAGGGCCGCATACGAGCAGTACTTC. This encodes CASRSTSGRAAYEQYF.